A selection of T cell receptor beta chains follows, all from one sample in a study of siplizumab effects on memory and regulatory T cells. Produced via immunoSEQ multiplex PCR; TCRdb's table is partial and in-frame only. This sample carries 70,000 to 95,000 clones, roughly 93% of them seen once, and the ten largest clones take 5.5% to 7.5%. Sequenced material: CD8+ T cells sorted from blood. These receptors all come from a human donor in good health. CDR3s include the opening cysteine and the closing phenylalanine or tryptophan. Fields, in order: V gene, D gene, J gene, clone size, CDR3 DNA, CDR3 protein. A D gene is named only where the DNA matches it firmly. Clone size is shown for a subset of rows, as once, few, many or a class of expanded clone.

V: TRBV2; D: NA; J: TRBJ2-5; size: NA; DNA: TGTGCCAGCATGGTTGAGAAGACCCAGTACTTC; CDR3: CASMVEKTQYF
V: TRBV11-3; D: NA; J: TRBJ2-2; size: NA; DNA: TGTGCCAGCAGCTTAGTTGAGACCGGGGAGCTGTTTTTT; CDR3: CASSLVETGELFF
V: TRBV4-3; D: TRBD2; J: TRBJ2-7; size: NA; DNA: TGCGCCAGCAGCCAAGGGACTAGCGGACGGGTGGGGAGGGAGCAGTACTTC; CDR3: CASSQGTSGRVGREQYF
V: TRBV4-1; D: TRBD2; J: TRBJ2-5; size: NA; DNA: TGCGCCAGCAGCCAAGCCACTAGCGCCCAAGAGACCCAGTACTTC; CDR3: CASSQATSAQETQYF
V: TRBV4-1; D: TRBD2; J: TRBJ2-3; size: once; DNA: TGCGCCAGCAGCCAAGTTACTAGCGGGGCCCTAGAGGCGCAGTATTTT; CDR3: CASSQVTSGALEAQYF
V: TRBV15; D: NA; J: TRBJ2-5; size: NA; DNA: TGTGCCGCGGGACAGAGTCAAGAGACCCAGTACTTC; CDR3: CAAGQSQETQYF
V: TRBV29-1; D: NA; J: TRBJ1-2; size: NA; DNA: TGCAGCGTTGAAGGCAGTGGTGGCTACACCTTC; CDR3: CSVEGSGGYTF
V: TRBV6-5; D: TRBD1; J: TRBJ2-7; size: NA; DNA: TGTGCCAGCAGTTACGAGGGGACAGGAAATTACGAGCAGTACTTC; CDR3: CASSYEGTGNYEQYF
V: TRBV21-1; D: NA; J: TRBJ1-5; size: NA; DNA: TGTGCCAGCAGCAAAGGGGAGGACAGGGGATTTCACAATCAGCCCCAGCATTTT; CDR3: CASSKGEDRGFHNQPQHF
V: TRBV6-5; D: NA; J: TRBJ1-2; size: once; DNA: TGTGCCAGCAGTTACTCGTCAGCCGCCACTGGCTACACCTTC; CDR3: CASSYSSAATGYTF
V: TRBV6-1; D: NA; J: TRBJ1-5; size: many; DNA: TGTGCCAGCAGTGAATATGACATTAATAGCAATCAGCCCCAGCATTTT; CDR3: CASSEYDINSNQPQHF
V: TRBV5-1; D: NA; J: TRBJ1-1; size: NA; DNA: TGCGCCAGCAGCTTAGCCGGGACACACTTTATGAACACTGAAGCTTTCTTT; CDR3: CASSLAGTHFMNTEAFF
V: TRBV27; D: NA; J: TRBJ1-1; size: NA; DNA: TGTGCCAGCAGTTTCGGGGGGGCTCGGTCTGCTGAAGCTTTCTTT; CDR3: CASSFGGARSAEAFF
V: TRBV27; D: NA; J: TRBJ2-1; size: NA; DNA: TGTGCCAGCAGCCCCGGGGGCGATGAGCAGTTCTTC; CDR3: CASSPGGDEQFF
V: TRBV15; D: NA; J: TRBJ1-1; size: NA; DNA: TGTGCCACGGGGCTGAGATTGGCAAACACTGAAGCTTTCTTT; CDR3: CATGLRLANTEAFF
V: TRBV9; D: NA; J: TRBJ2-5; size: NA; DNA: TGTGCCAGCAGCGTAGAGGGCGCCCCATTGGAGACCCAGTACTTC; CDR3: CASSVEGAPLETQYF
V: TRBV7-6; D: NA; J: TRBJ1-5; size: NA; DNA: TGTGCCAGCAGCTCCGGCCCCGAGGATCCCCAGCATTTT; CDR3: CASSSGPEDPQHF
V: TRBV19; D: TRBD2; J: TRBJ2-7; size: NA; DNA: TGTGCCAGTAGTATTGGACTAGCGGGCGAGCAGTACTTC; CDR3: CASSIGLAGEQYF
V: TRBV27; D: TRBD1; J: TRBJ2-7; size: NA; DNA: TGTGCCAGCGGACTCAAGGGACAGGTCGAGCAGTACTTC; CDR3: CASGLKGQVEQYF
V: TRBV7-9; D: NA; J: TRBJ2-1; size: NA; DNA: TGTGCCAGCAGCCCTACCGCAGAAGACAATGAGCAGTTCTTC; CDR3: CASSPTAEDNEQFF
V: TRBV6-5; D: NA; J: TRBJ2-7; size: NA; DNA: TGTGCCAGCAGTTACTCTCCTGAGGGGCCCTACGAGCAGTACTTC; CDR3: CASSYSPEGPYEQYF
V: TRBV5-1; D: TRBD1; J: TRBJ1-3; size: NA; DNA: TGCGCCAGCAGCTCCGGGACAGACTCTGGAAACACCATATATTTT; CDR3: CASSSGTDSGNTIYF
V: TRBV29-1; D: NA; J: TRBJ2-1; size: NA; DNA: TGCAGCGCATACCACCCCAAAAACTACAATGAGCAGTTCTTC; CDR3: CSAYHPKNYNEQFF
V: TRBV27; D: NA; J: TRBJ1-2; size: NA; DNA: TGTGCCAGCAGTCCTTTCAGCAGGGGCCATGGCTACACCTTC; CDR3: CASSPFSRGHGYTF
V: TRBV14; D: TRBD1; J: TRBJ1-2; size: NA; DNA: TGTGCCAGCAGCCTTTCTCCGGGACAGGGGGCGCAGGGCTACACCTTC; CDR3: CASSLSPGQGAQGYTF
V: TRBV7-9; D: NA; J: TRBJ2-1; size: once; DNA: TGTGCCAGCAGCTTACCGGGCAGGCCGAATGAGCAGTTCTTC; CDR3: CASSLPGRPNEQFF
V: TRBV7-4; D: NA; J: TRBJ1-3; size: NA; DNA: TGTGCCAGCAGCCAAGGGCTGGGCCACAGGTCTGGAAACACCATATATTTT; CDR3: CASSQGLGHRSGNTIYF
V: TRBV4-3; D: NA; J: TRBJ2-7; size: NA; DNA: TGCGCCAGCAGCCAAGATGAGACCTACGAGCAGTACTTC; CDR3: CASSQDETYEQYF